Presented here are 15 T cell receptor beta chains from one specimen sequenced in a study of control samples from healthy donors and cancer patients. Assay used: immunoSEQ multiplex PCR; TCRdb lists only in-frame clones, some missing. The data hold 150,000 to 200,000 clones, with nearly 90% observed a single time. Sample: blood. Receptor source: a woman aged 45-60 years in good health.

CDR3 nucleotides: TGTGCCAGCAGCTTAAGGCCCTACGAGCAGTACTTC. Translation: CASSLRPYEQYF. This rearrangement joins TRBV7-9 to TRBJ2-7; D not resolved. Germline V gives CDR1 SEHNR, CDR2 FQNEAQ (reference sequence). The CDR3 sequence is 12 residues long. V was trimmed by 2 bases and J by 2 bases, leaving 4 bases between them.

The V gene is TRBV5-4, the J gene TRBJ2-1; either TRBD1 or TRBD2 may supply D (6 bases each). The CDR3 has 14 amino acids. Trimming cost V 2 bases and J 6 bases, with 12 bases left between them. CDR1 is SGHNT and CDR2 is YYREEE in the germline V gene (reference sequence). CDR3 in amino acids: CASSFRGAGNEQFF. The DNA of the CDR3 is TGTGCCAGCAGCTTTAGGGGGGCGGGCAATGAGCAGTTCTTC.

The chain recombines TRBV9 with TRBJ2-7, with a tentative D call TRBD1 (5 bases). Looked up from germline, CDR1 is SGDLS and CDR2 is YYNGEE. The CDR3 loop spans 15 amino acids. Trimming cost V 3 bases and J 6 bases, with 19 bases left between them. The CDR3 protein is CASSAAGHSPVEQYF. The CDR3 nucleotides are TGTGCCAGCAGCGCCGCAGGGCATTCTCCGGTCGAGCAGTACTTC.

The chain combines TRBV20-1 with TRBJ2-1; TRBD2 matches at 8 bases. Looked up from germline, CDR1 is DFQATT and CDR2 is SNEGSKA (reference sequence). This CDR3 has 14 residues. V shed 3 bases, J shed 8 bases, and the junction held 9 bases outside the gene matches. CDR3 nucleotides: TGCAGTGCTAGTTCGGGACTAGTCTTCGATGAGCAGTTCTTC. Translating it yields CSASSGLVFDEQFF.

This clone was detected once. The chain has TRBV6-2 or TRBV6-3 and TRBJ2-1; 9 bases map to TRBD1. The CDR3 is 15 residues long. CDR1 and CDR2 (germline): MNHEY, SVGEGT. V was pared by 5 bases and J by 5 bases, with 7 bases of the junction left unmatched. This CDR3 reads CASSRGQGTHNEQFF. The CDR3 DNA is TGTGCCAGCAGTAGAGGACAGGGGACGCACAATGAGCAGTTCTTC.

V and J are TRBV5-1 and TRBJ2-2, with TRBD1 matching over 9 bases. Germline values: CDR1 SGHRS, CDR2 YFSETQ. V was clipped by 4 bases and J by 7 bases; unmatched bases: 2. This CDR3 spans 13 amino acids. The CDR3 nucleotides are TGCGCCAGCAGCCGGGACAGGGACGGGGAGCTGTTTTTT. This gives the protein CASSRDRDGELFF.

This rearrangement joins TRBV10-3 to TRBJ1-2; D gene ambiguous. V was shortened by 7 bases and J by 2 bases, with 17 bases between the two germline ends. The CDR3 length is 15 residues. The germline V gene encodes CDR1 ENHRY and CDR2 SYGVKD. The CDR3 DNA is TGTGCCATCACCACCGGCGGGCAGATGAACTATGGCTACACCTTC. This gives the protein CAITTGGQMNYGYTF.

The CDR3 here is CASSLGVTSSPLHF. CDR3 nucleotides: TGTGCCAGCAGCCTGGGGGTGACAAGTTCACCCCTCCACTTT. This chain connects TRBV11-2 to TRBJ1-6, with a possible D match to TRBD1 (5 bases). The CDR3 length is 14 residues. V was clipped by 5 bases and J by 9 bases, with 14 bases between them. Germline CDR1 is SGHAT and CDR2 is FQNNGV.

V usage is TRBV30 and J usage is TRBJ2-1; D is unclear. The CDR3 is made up of 11 amino acids. Germline V gene data show CDR1 as GTSNPN and CDR2 as SVGIG (reference sequence). V was shortened by 1 base and J by 10 bases, with 8 bases between the two germline ends. The CDR3 is CAWSGAREQFF. Here the CDR3 DNA reads TGTGCCTGGAGTGGGGCCCGGGAGCAGTTCTTC. Supplemented by reference TRBV30 and TRBJ2-1, the full variable domain reads SQTIHQWPATLVQPVGSPLSLECTVEGTSNPNLYWYRQAAGRGLQLLFYSVGIGQISSEVPQNLSASRPQDRQFILSSKKLLLSDSGFYLCAWSGAREQFFGPGTRLTVL.

The CDR3 DNA follows: TGTGCCAGCAGTCGCTCACAGGGGAGTCGCTACGAGCAGTACTTC. It codes for CASSRSQGSRYEQYF. This sequence joins TRBV6-5 and TRBJ2-7; TRBD1 matches at 7 bases. CDR1 MNHEY and CDR2 SVGAGI come from the germline V gene. The length of the CDR3 is 15 residues. J gave up 3 bases and V 5 bases, and 10 bases lay outside the gene matches.

This chain uses TRBV7-3 with TRBJ1-5; the match to TRBD1 covers 8 bases. The CDR3 sequence is 16 residues long. The trim removed 5 bases at V and 6 bases at J, leaving 12 bases unmatched. Germline lookup yields CDR1 SGHTA and CDR2 FQGTGA. CDR3 sequence reads: CASSRPDRARGQPQHF. CDR3 bases: TGTGCCAGCAGCCGACCGGACAGGGCGAGGGGTCAGCCCCAGCATTTT. The entire variable domain, with the rest obtained from reference TRBV7-3 and TRBJ1-5, is as follows: GAGVSQTPSNKVTEKGKYVELRCDPISGHTALYWYRQSLGQGPEFLIYFQGTGAADDSGLPNDRFFAVRPEGSVSTLKIQRTERGDSAVYLCASSRPDRARGQPQHFGDGTRLSIL.

The chain joins TRBV6-6 to TRBJ1-1; no reliable D call. The CDR3 loop spans 12 amino acids. From germline, CDR1 is MNHNY and CDR2 SVGAGI (reference sequence). V shed 7 bases and J shed 5 bases, with 11 bases lying between them. The CDR3 coding sequence is TGTGCCAGCACCCCGGGCGTAACTGAAGCTTTCTTT. This sequence encodes CASTPGVTEAFF.

This rearrangement joins TRBV4-1 to TRBJ1-4; perhaps TRBD1 as D (5 bases). This CDR3 spans 15 amino acids. Per the germline V gene, CDR1 is MGHRA and CDR2 is YSYEKL. Trimming shortened V by 4 bases and J by 3 bases, and 12 bases separated the two germline ends. CDR3 in DNA: TGCGCCAGCAGCCTTTTTTCAGGGCCTAATGAAAAACTGTTTTTT. Translated, it gives CASSLFSGPNEKLFF.

The chain uses TRBV7-9 and TRBJ1-1, with TRBD1 matching 7 bases. The CDR3 runs 17 residues. J lost 1 base, V lost 5 bases, and 13 bases had no gene match. Germline lookup yields CDR1 SEHNR and CDR2 FQNEAQ (reference sequence). The CDR3, as DNA: TGTGCCAGCAGCCAGATTCTCCGACAGGGACGGAACACTGAAGCTTTCTTT. Amino acid sequence: CASSQILRQGRNTEAFF. Filled out from reference TRBV7-9 and TRBJ1-1, the complete variable domain reads DTGVSQNPRHKITKRGQNVTFRCDPISEHNRLYWYRQTLGQGPEFLTYFQNEAQLEKSRLLSDRFSAERPKGSFSTLEIQRTEQGDSAMYLCASSQILRQGRNTEAFFGQGTRLTVV.

The chain combines TRBV7-6 with TRBJ2-7, with a weak D call TRBD2 (5 bases). V was shortened by 3 bases and J by 5 bases, with 14 bases between the two germline ends. The CDR3 consists of 14 residues. In germline, CDR1 is SGHVS, CDR2 FNYEAQ. In DNA, the CDR3 is TGTGCCAGCAGCTTCGGTCAACGGGATAACGAGCAGTACTTC. Translating it yields CASSFGQRDNEQYF. Full variable domain (remainder filled in from reference TRBV7-6 and TRBJ2-7): GAGVSQSPRYKVTKRGQDVALRCDPISGHVSLYWYRQALGQGPEFLTYFNYEAQQDKSGLPNDRFSAERPEGSISTLTIQRTEQRDSAMYRCASSFGQRDNEQYFGPGTRLTVT.